The 19 T cell receptor beta chains below come from one sample, sequenced in a study of T cells after yellow fever vaccination. Via MiXCR, TCRdb re-called the 5' RACE reads, giving one row per CDR3 protein. The data show approximately 510,000 distinct CDR3 sequences, roughly a fifth seen once. The sample in question was PBMCs, obtained 21 days after the first yellow fever vaccination. These receptors were obtained from a man younger than 35 who received the YFV17D yellow fever vaccine.

V usage is TRBV12-3 or TRBV12-4 and J usage is TRBJ2-5; possible D gene TRBD1, 6 bases. Trimming stripped 7 bases from V and 3 bases from J, with 12 bases between. CDR3 length: 13 amino acids. Written as DNA, the CDR3 is TGTGCCAGCAAATTAACAGGGAAAGAGACCCAGTACTTC. As protein: CASKLTGKETQYF.

This clonotype has a count of ten or more. The chain has TRBV7-2 and TRBJ2-7; no definite D call. The germline V gene has CDR1 SGHTA and CDR2 FQGNSA. There are 12 residues in the CDR3. Deletions cut 1 base from V and 5 bases from J, with 6 bases between. The CDR3 here is CASSLVSDEQYF. The CDR3 coding sequence is TGTGCCAGCAGCTTAGTTTCCGACGAGCAGTACTTC. Full variable domain (rest looked up from reference TRBV7-2 and TRBJ2-7): GAGVSQSPSNKVTEKGKDVELRCDPISGHTALYWYRQSLGQGLEFLIYFQGNSAPDKSGLPSDRFSAERTGGSVSTLTIQRTQQEDSAVYLCASSLVSDEQYFGPGTRLTVT.

The table lists this clonotype with a few counts. This chain uses TRBV12-3 or TRBV12-4 with TRBJ1-4; D may be TRBD1 (6 bases). There are 15 residues in the CDR3. V dropped 3 bases and J dropped 8 bases, with 16 bases sitting between them. The CDR3 sequence: CASSFRTEVYEKLFF. CDR3 nucleotide sequence: TGTGCCAGCAGTTTTCGGACAGAAGTTTACGAAAAACTGTTTTTT.

This clonotype was seen a handful of times. V is TRBV4-1 and J is TRBJ1-5; TRBD1 aligns across 7 bases. Per germline, CDR1 MGHRA and CDR2 YSYEKL. J gave up 4 bases and V 0 bases, and 6 bases lay outside the gene matches. The CDR3 is 16 amino acids. This CDR3 reads CASSQDIQGENQPQHF. The CDR3 DNA is TGCGCCAGCAGCCAAGATATTCAGGGGGAAAATCAGCCCCAGCATTTT.

The sample holds a few counts of this clonotype. This chain joins TRBV12-3 or TRBV12-4 and TRBJ2-1; D ambiguous. V gave up 6 bases and J gave up 5 bases, with 5 bases separating them. This CDR3 region has 11 residues. For the CDR3, the DNA is TGTGCCAGCAGCACGAACAATGAGCAGTTCTTC. Encoded protein: CASSTNNEQFF.

The V gene is TRBV20-1, the J gene TRBJ1-1; 7 bases line up with TRBD1. J was trimmed by 6 bases and V by 6 bases; bases with no gene match: 4. The CDR3 runs 11 residues. Germline assignment: CDR1 DFQATT and CDR2 SNEGSKA (reference sequence). In DNA form, the CDR3 reads TGCAGTGCCGACGACAGGGCTGAAGCTTTCTTT. Its translation: CSADDRAEAFF.

CDR3: CASSVAPAGEQYV. Here the CDR3 DNA reads TGTGCCAGCAGCGTAGCCCCGGCTGGCGAGCAGTACGTC. The chain recombines TRBV9 with TRBJ2-7; no reliable D call. CDR3 length equals 13 residues. From germline, CDR1 is SGDLS and CDR2 YYNGEE. Trimming cost V 0 bases and J 6 bases, with 10 bases left between them.

The chain joins TRBV6-2 or TRBV6-3 to TRBJ1-6; D gene ambiguous. V was trimmed by 6 bases and J by 6 bases, leaving 15 bases between them. CDR1 is MNHEY and CDR2 is SVGEGT in the germline V gene. CDR3 size: 15 residues. The CDR3 DNA reads TGTGCCAGCAGGGGCCCCGGACTATCTAATTCACCCCTCCACTTT. Translated: CASRGPGLSNSPLHF.

The CDR3 here is CASSQDRRDEQYF. CDR3 in DNA: TGCGCCAGCAGCCAAGATCGGAGGGACGAGCAGTACTTC. The chain couples TRBV4-1 to TRBJ2-7; weak D call: TRBD2 (6 bases). Trimming took off 0 bases at V and 5 bases at J, with 8 bases between the two ends. CDR1 MGHRA and CDR2 YSYEKL come from the germline V gene. The CDR3 consists of 13 residues.

This clonotype occurred a few times. This rearrangement joins TRBV19 to TRBJ1-1, with 9 nucleotides matching TRBD1. The germline V gene encodes CDR1 LNHDA and CDR2 SQIVND (reference sequence). V lost 7 bases to trimming and J lost 5 bases; unmatched junction nucleotides: 17. This CDR3 is 17 amino acids long. This CDR3 is CASTRTITGGVRTEAFF. CDR3 bases: TGTGCCAGTACCCGAACCATAACAGGGGGCGTGCGAACTGAAGCTTTCTTT.

The chain couples TRBV4-3 to TRBJ2-7; 11 positions agree with TRBD1. Germline trimming cut 4 bases from V and 5 bases from J; bases unmatched to any gene: 7. Per the germline V gene, CDR1 is LGHNA and CDR2 is YSLEER. The CDR3 loop spans 15 amino acids. The CDR3 region is CASSPDRGHGDEQYF. CDR3 DNA: TGCGCCAGCAGCCCGGACAGGGGGCACGGCGACGAGCAGTACTTC.

The chain links TRBV5-6 to TRBJ2-7; D remains ambiguous. The V and J ends lost 4 bases and 3 bases respectively, with 14 bases between them. Germline V lookup: CDR1 SGHDT, CDR2 YYEEEE. This CDR3 has 14 amino acids. Here the CDR3 DNA reads TGTGCCAGCAGCCCGGCCGGGCGCCACTACGAGCAGTACGTC. Its translation is CASSPAGRHYEQYV.

The V gene is TRBV15, the J gene TRBJ2-5; 7 bases are shared with TRBD2. V trimming: 9 bases; J trimming: 4 bases; junction bases outside the gene matches: 8. This CDR3 comprises 13 residues. CDR1 is LNHNV and CDR2 is YYDKDF in the germline V gene (reference sequence). This CDR3 reads CATRPRGGETQYF. The CDR3 DNA sequence: TGTGCCACTCGCCCCCGCGGGGGAGAGACCCAGTACTTC.

The table lists this clonotype with a few counts. V gene TRBV28 combines with J gene TRBJ1-5; TRBD1 aligns across 7 bases. V was clipped by 6 bases and J by 0 bases; unmatched bases: 11. Germline assignment: CDR1 MDHEN and CDR2 SYDVKM. The CDR3 covers 17 residues. CDR3 sequence reads: CASSLDRWGYSNQPQHF. CDR3 in DNA: TGTGCCAGCAGCTTGGACAGGTGGGGGTATAGCAATCAGCCCCAGCATTTT.

This clonotype was seen only a few times. The chain employs TRBV29-1 and TRBJ2-1, with D perhaps TRBD1 (8 bases). Trimming left V 7 bases short and J 10 bases short, with 14 bases between. The CDR3 totals 11 residues. CDR1 is SQVTM, CDR2 ANQGSEA, per germline. The CDR3 nucleotides are TGCAGCGGGGGGGGGACAGGAGAGCAGTTCTTC. Amino acid sequence: CSGGGTGEQFF.

This clonotype was observed a few times. The chain links TRBV4-1 to TRBJ1-1, with TRBD1 matching over 7 bases. Per the germline V gene, CDR1 is MGHRA and CDR2 is YSYEKL. With 4 bases clipped from V and 3 bases from J, the junction kept 8 bases outside the gene matches. The CDR3 loop spans 15 amino acids. CDR3 protein: CASSRLDREDTEAFF. CDR3 bases: TGCGCCAGCAGCCGTTTAGACAGGGAGGACACTGAAGCTTTCTTT.

V usage is TRBV7-2 and J usage is TRBJ2-1; D unresolved. V shed 1 base and J shed 9 bases, with 13 bases lying between them. Germline V CDR1 and CDR2: SGHTA, FQGNSA. This CDR3 is built from 14 residues. For the CDR3, the DNA is TGTGCCAGCAGCTTAGTTGGGCCCTCCGGTGAGCAGTTCTTC. Its translation: CASSLVGPSGEQFF. The full variable domain, in which reference TRBV7-2 and TRBJ2-1 provide the parts outside the CDR3, is GAGVSQSPSNKVTEKGKDVELRCDPISGHTALYWYRQSLGQGLEFLIYFQGNSAPDKSGLPSDRFSAERTGGSVSTLTIQRTQQEDSAVYLCASSLVGPSGEQFFGPGTRLTVL.

This clonotype has more than one count but fewer than ten. The chain recombines TRBV18 with TRBJ2-1, with TRBD2 matching 7 bases. The CDR3 contains 13 residues. The germline CDR1 and CDR2 sequences are KGHSH and LQKENI. The V and J ends lost 2 bases and 7 bases, in that order; junction bases with no gene match: 2. The CDR3 sequence: CASSPGEGNEQFF. The CDR3 bases are TGTGCCAGCTCACCAGGGGAGGGGAATGAGCAGTTCTTC.

V and J are TRBV11-1 and TRBJ2-4; TRBD1 might be the D (6 bases). V shed 6 bases and J shed 1 base, with 25 bases lying between them. Per the germline V gene, CDR1 is SGHAT and CDR2 is FQDESV (reference sequence). The CDR3 spans 19 residues. The CDR3 bases are TGTGCCAGCAGTTCAAGTGGCGTCAGGGGCCCCGGGGCCAAAAACATTCAGTACTTC. Protein product: CASSSSGVRGPGAKNIQYF.